This entry is about one TCR beta chain. The antigen is undetermined. Within the sample, other DNA sequences also encode this same CDR3. The data belong to a study of OX40 agonist ivuxolimab in advanced cancers. Background on the study: Dose-escalation patients had hepatocellular carcinoma, melanoma, renal cell or head and neck cancer. One patient with hepatocellular carcinoma and two with cutaneous melanoma, three in all, had partial responses. Study-wide findings and caveats: Specificity for antigen went undetermined in the expanded peripheral T cells. CD8+ T cells were the subset that, on average, had more expanded clones than CD4+.

CDR1 MNHNS and CDR2 SASEGT come from the germline V gene. There are 14 residues in the CDR3. The V end lost 6 bases, the J end lost 7 bases, and 16 bases lay between the germline ends. The method was immunoSEQ multiplex PCR; TCRdb's version includes in-frame clones alone and lacks a portion of them. Among more than 55,000 clones listed, roughly 89% were seen once. This clonotype was obtained from an adult with an advanced solid tumor such as melanoma, head and neck, liver or kidney cancer. The specimen comprised CD4+ or CD8+ T cells sorted from blood, sampled in a trial of the OX40 agonist ivuxolimab. V is TRBV6-1 and J is TRBJ1-3; the D gene is possibly TRBD1 (6 bases). For the CDR3, the DNA is TGTGCCAGCAGCGTACAGGGACTCGGGAACACCATATATTTT. Residues: CASSVQGLGNTIYF.